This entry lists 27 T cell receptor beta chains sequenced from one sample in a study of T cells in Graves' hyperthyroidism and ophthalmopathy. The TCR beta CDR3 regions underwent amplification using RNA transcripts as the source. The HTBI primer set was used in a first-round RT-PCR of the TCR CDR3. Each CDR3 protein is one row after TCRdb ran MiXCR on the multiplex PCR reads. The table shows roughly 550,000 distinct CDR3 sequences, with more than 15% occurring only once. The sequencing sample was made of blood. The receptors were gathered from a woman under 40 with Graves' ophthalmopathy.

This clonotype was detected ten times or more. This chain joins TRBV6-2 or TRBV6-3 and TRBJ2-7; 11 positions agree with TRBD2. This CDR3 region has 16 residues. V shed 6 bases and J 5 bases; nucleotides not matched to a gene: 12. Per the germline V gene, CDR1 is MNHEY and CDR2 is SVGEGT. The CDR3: CASSKTSGSSKNEQYF. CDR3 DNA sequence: TGTGCCAGCAGCAAAACTAGCGGGAGTTCTAAGAACGAGCAGTACTTC.

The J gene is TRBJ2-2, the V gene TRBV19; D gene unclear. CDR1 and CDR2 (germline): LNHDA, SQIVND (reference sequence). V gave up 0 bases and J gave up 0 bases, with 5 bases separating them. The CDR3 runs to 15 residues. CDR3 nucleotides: TGTGCCAGTAGTATAGAACGGCCGAACACCGGGGAGCTGTTTTTT. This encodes CASSIERPNTGELFF. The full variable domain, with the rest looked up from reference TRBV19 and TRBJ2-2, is DGGITQSPKYLFRKEGQNVTLSCEQNLNHDAMYWYRQDPGQGLRLIYYSQIVNDFQKGDIAEGYSVSREKKESFPLTVTSAQKNPTAFYLCASSIERPNTGELFFGEGSRLTVL.

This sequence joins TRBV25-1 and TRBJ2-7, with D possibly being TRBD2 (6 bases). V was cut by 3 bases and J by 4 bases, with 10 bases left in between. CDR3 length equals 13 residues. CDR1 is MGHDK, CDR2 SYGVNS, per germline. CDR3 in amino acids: CASSDGGLYEQYF. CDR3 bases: TGTGCCAGCAGTGATGGGGGGTTATACGAGCAGTACTTC.

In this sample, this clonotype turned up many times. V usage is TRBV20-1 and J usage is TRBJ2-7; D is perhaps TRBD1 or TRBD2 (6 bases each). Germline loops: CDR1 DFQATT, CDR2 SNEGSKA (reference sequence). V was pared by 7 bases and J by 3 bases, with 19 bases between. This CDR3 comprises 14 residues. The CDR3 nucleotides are TGCAGTGATCGAGCGCGGAGGGGGAACTACGAGCAGTACTTC. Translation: CSDRARRGNYEQYF.

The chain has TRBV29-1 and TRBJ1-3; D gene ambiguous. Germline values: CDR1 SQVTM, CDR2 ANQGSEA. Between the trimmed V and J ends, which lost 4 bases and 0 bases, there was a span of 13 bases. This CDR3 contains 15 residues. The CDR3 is CSVGLSAGSGNTIYF. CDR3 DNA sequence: TGCAGCGTTGGCCTATCCGCAGGCTCTGGAAACACCATATATTTT.

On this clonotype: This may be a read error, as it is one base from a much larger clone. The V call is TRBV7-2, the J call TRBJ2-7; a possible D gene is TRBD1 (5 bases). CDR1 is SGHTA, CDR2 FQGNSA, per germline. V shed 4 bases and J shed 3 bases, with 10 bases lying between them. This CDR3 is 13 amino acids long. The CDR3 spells CASSSRQLYEQYF. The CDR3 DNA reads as TGTGCCAGCAGCTCGAGACAGCTCTACGAGCAGTACTTC.

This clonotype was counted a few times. CDR3 bases: TGTGCCAGCAGTTACTTTGGGGCTGGGAATTCACCCCTCCACTTT. It translates to CASSYFGAGNSPLHF. The chain employs TRBV6-5 and TRBJ1-6; perhaps TRBD1 as D (5 bases). Germline V gene lookup returns CDR1 MNHEY and CDR2 SVGAGI. Trimming shortened V by 1 base and J by 7 bases, and 11 bases separated the two germline ends. The CDR3 runs to 15 residues.

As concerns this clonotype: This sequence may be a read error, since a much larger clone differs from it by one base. CDR3 region: CARSFGRTDSNQPQHF. The CDR3 DNA sequence: TGTGCCAGAAGTTTCGGACGGACTGATAGCAATCAGCCCCAGCATTTT. This chain links TRBV12-3 or TRBV12-4 with TRBJ1-5; no clear D gene. This CDR3 region has 16 residues.

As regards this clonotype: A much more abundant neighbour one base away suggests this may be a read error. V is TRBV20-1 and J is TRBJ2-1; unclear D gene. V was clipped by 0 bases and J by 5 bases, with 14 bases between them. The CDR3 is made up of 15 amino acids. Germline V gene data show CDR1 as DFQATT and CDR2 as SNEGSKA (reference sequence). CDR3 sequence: CSAREPVNGHNEQFF. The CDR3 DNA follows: TGCAGTGCTAGAGAGCCCGTAAACGGCCACAATGAGCAGTTCTTC.

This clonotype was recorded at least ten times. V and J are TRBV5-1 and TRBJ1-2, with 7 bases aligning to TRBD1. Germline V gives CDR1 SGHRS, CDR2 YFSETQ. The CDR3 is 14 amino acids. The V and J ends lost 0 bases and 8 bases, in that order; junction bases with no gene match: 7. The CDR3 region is CASSLGQGLGGYTF. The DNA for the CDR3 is TGCGCCAGCAGCTTGGGACAGGGTCTAGGGGGCTACACCTTC.

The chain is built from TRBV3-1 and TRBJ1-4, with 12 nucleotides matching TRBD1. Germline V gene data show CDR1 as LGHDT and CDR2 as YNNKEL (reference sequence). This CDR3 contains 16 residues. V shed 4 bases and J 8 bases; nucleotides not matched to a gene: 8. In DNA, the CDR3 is TGTGCCAGCAGCCCCTCGGGACAGGGGGCGGGGGAAAAACTGTTTTTT. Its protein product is CASSPSGQGAGEKLFF.

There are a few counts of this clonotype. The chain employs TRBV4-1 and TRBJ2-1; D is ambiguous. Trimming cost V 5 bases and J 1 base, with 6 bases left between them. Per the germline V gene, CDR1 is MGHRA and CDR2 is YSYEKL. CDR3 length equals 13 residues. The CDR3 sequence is CASSYYSYNEQFF. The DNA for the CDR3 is TGCGCCAGCAGCTACTATTCCTACAATGAGCAGTTCTTC.

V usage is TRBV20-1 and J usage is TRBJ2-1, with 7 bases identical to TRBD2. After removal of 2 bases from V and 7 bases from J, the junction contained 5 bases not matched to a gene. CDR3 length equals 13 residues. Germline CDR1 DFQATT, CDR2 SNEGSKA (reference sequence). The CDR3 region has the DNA TGCAGTGCTAGACCGGACGGGAGGAATGAGCAGTTCTTC. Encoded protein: CSARPDGRNEQFF.

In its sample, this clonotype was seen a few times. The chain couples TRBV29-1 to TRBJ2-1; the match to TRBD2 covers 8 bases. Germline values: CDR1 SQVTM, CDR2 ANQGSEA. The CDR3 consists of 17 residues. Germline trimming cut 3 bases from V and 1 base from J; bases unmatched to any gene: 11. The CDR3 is CSVDGLAGDLSYNEQFF. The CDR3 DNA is TGCAGCGTTGATGGGCTAGCGGGTGATTTATCCTACAATGAGCAGTTCTTC.

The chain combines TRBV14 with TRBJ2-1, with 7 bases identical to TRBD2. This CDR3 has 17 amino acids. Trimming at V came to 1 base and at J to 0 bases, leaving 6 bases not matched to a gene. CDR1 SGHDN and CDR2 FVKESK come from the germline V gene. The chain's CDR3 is CASSQVGGSRSYNEQFF. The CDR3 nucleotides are TGTGCCAGCAGCCAAGTGGGGGGGTCCCGCTCCTACAATGAGCAGTTCTTC.

This CDR3 is CASSSEGGLYNSPLHF. The CDR3 DNA reads as TGTGCCAGCAGTTCCGAGGGGGGACTTTATAATTCACCCCTCCACTTT. J is TRBJ1-6 and V is TRBV27; a possible D gene is TRBD1 (6 bases). V dropped 4 bases and J dropped 4 bases, with 14 bases sitting between them. The CDR3 length is 16 residues. CDR1 and CDR2 from the germline V gene are MNHEY and SMNVEV (reference sequence).

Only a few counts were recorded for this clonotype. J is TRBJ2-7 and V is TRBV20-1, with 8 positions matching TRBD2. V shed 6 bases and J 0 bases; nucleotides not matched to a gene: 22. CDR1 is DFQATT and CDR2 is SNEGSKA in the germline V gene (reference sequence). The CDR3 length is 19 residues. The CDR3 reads CSARTLRREGPLSSYEQYF. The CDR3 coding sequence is TGCAGTGCACGAACCTTACGCCGGGAGGGTCCTCTAAGCTCCTACGAGCAGTACTTC.

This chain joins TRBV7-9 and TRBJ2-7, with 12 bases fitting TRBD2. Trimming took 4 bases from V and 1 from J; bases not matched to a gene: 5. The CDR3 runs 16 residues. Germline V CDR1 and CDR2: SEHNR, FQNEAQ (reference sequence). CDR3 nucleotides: TGTGCCAGCAGCTCCCTTACTAGCGGGAGGTCCTACGAGCAGTACTTC. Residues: CASSSLTSGRSYEQYF.

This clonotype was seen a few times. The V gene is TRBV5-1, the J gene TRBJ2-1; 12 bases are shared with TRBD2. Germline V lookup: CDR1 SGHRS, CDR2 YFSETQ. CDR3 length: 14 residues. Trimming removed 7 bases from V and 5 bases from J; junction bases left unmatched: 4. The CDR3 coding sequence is TGCGCCAGCGGCGGACTAGCGGGGCACAATGAGCAGTTCTTC. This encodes CASGGLAGHNEQFF.

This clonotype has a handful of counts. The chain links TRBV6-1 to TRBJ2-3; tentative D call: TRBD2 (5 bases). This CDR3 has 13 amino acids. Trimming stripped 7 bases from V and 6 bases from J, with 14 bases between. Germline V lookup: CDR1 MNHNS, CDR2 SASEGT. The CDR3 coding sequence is TGTGCCAGCACCCCGGGGATGAAGGATACGCAGTATTTT. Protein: CASTPGMKDTQYF.

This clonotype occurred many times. This CDR3 reads CASQGQGNTGELFF. The CDR3 nucleotides read TGTGCCAGCCAGGGACAGGGGAACACCGGGGAGCTGTTTTTT. This rearrangement joins TRBV13 to TRBJ2-2, with TRBD1 matching 9 bases. The V gene end was trimmed by 8 bases and the J gene end by 1 base; junction bases not matched to a gene: 2. Germline V gene sequence: CDR1 PRHDT, CDR2 FYEKMQ (reference sequence). CDR3 length equals 14 residues. Full variable domain (outside the CDR3, taken from reference TRBV13 and TRBJ2-2): AAGVIQSPRHLIKEKRETATLKCYPIPRHDTVYWYQQGPGQDPQFLISFYEKMQSDKGSIPDRFSAQQFSDYHSELNMSSLELGDSALYFCASQGQGNTGELFFGEGSRLTVL.

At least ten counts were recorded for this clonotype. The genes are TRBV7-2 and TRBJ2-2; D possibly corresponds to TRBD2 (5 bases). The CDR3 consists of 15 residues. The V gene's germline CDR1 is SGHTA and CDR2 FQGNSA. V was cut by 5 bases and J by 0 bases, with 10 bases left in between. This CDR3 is CASSPDGTNTGELFF. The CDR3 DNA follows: TGTGCCAGCAGCCCCGACGGGACGAACACCGGGGAGCTGTTTTTT.

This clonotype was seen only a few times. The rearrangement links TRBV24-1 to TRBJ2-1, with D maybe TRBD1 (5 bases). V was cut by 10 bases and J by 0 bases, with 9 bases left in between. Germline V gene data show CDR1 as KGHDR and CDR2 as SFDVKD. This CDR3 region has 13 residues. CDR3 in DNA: TGTGCCACGGCTGGGGCCTCCTACAATGAGCAGTTCTTC. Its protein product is CATAGASYNEQFF.

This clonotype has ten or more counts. For the CDR3, the DNA is TGTGCCAGCAGCTTAACAAGCACTGAAGCTTTCTTT. This translates into CASSLTSTEAFF. The chain combines TRBV7-9 with TRBJ1-1; D is unclear. The CDR3 is 12 residues long. Trimming took off 2 bases at V and 4 bases at J, with 5 bases between the two ends. Per the germline V gene, CDR1 is SEHNR and CDR2 is FQNEAQ (reference sequence). The variable domain in full, completed from reference TRBV7-9 and TRBJ1-1, reads DTGVSQNPRHKITKRGQNVTFRCDPISEHNRLYWYRQTLGQGPEFLTYFQNEAQLEKSRLLSDRFSAERPKGSFSTLEIQRTEQGDSAMYLCASSLTSTEAFFGQGTRLTVV.

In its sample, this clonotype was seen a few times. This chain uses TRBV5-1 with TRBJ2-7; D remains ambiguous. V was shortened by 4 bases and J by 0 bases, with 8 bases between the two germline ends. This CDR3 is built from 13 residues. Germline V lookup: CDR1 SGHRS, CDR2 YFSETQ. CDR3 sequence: CASSTPSSYEQYF. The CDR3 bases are TGCGCCAGCAGCACCCCGAGCTCCTACGAGCAGTACTTC.

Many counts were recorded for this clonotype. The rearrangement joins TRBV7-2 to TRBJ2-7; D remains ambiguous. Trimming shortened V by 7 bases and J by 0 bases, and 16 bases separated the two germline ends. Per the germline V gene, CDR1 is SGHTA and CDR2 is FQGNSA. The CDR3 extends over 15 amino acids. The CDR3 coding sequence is TGTGCCAGCAACATAAGGACGTTGGGCTCCTACGAGCAGTACTTC. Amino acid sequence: CASNIRTLGSYEQYF.

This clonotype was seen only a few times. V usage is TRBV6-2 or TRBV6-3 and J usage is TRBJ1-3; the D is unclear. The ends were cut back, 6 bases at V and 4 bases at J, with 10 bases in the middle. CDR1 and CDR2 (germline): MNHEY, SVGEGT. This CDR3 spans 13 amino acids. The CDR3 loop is CASSPVRGNTIYF. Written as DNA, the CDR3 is TGTGCCAGCAGCCCGGTGCGGGGAAACACCATATATTTT.